The clone carrying this TCR beta chain has just a few counts. Its antigen is still unknown. CDR1 and CDR2 from the germline V gene are LNHNV and YYDKDF (reference sequence). After removal of 3 bases from V and 0 bases from J, the junction contained 6 bases not matched to a gene. The CDR3 loop spans 17 amino acids. MiXCR was run by TCRdb on the 5' RACE reads, yielding one entry per CDR3 protein. The sample includes around 300,000 distinct CDR3 sequences, roughly 13% of them seen just once. This entry is derived from a study of T-cell memory formation after mild COVID-19. Findings of the study overall: Clones shrinking from day 15 to 85 showed even CD4/CD8 mixes; later expanders tilted CD4+.

Sequencing was done on a sample of PBMCs or a T cell subset sorted from them (not recorded which). This TCR came from a man in his late teens or twenties who had mild COVID-19 (a few samples of this study predate the infection). Cell type and time point are not known. The chain has TRBV15 and TRBJ2-2, with TRBD2 identical over 8 bases. Here the CDR3 reads CATSRDRAGANTGELFF. The CDR3 DNA reads as TGTGCCACCAGCAGGGACCGAGCGGGAGCGAACACCGGGGAGCTGTTTTTT.